These 23 T cell receptor beta chains were sequenced from one sample in a study of metastatic and nonmetastatic thyroid tumors. Patients were all untreated before their thyroid surgery. TCRdb re-called the PCR reads via MiXCR. The sample consists of 5,000 or so clones, 25% to 30% of them appearing once. The sequenced sample consisted of adjacent normal tissue. These TCRs come from a female donor with papillary thyroid cancer or a benign thyroid nodule (not recorded which). Some clones in this sample may be carry-over from other donors' samples.

This clone was seen a few times. J is TRBJ2-7 and V is TRBV5-6, with 7 bases aligning to TRBD1. In germline, CDR1 is SGHDT, CDR2 YYEEEE. The CDR3 loop spans 14 amino acids. J lost 7 bases, V lost 2 bases, and 9 bases had no gene match. The CDR3 sequence: CASSLTGESREQYF. The CDR3 DNA sequence: TGTGCCAGCAGCTTAACAGGGGAATCTCGGGAGCAGTACTTC.

The sample holds a few counts of this clone. The chain carries TRBV6-1 and TRBJ1-6; TRBD1 might be the D (5 bases). The CDR3 runs 16 residues. CDR1 is MNHNS, CDR2 SASEGT, per germline. V shed 6 bases and J shed 8 bases, with 20 bases lying between them. In DNA, the CDR3 is TGTGCCAGCAGAAACCCGACAGTCGTCGGTGATTCACCCCTCCACTTT. Its translation: CASRNPTVVGDSPLHF.

In this sample, this clone turned up once. Sequence at one end of the junction differs from germline and may be a read error. The chain recombines TRBV30 with TRBJ1-1, with D unclear. Per the germline V gene, CDR1 is GTSNPN and CDR2 is SVGIG (reference sequence). CDR3 length: 12 residues. Here the CDR3 DNA reads TGTGCCTGGTGTGTCCGGAACACTGAAGCTTTCTTT. It translates to CAWCVRNTEAFF.

V usage is TRBV18 and J usage is TRBJ1-2; D is unresolved. Trimming pared 0 bases from V and 4 bases from J, leaving 9 bases between. CDR1 and CDR2 (germline): KGHSH, LQKENI. This CDR3 has 14 amino acids. The DNA for the CDR3 is TGTGCCAGCTCACCACCGAACAAAGGCTATGGCTACACCTTC. Protein: CASSPPNKGYGYTF.

The chain has TRBV7-2 and TRBJ2-7; tentative D call: TRBD2 (6 bases). Germline V gives CDR1 SGHTA, CDR2 FQGNSA. CDR3 length: 15 amino acids. V gave up 5 bases and J gave up 5 bases, with 19 bases separating them. The CDR3 DNA reads as TGTGCCAGCAGCCAAGATATTGCGGGGATGGACGAGCAGTACTTC. It translates to CASSQDIAGMDEQYF.

The chain couples TRBV5-1 to TRBJ2-2; unclear D gene. This CDR3 contains 15 residues. V was pared by 0 bases and J by 5 bases, with 11 bases between. CDR1 and CDR2 from the germline V gene are SGHRS and YFSETQ. The DNA for the CDR3 is TGCGCCAGCAGCTTGGTTGCAGGATCAACCGGGGAGCTGTTTTTT. Protein product: CASSLVAGSTGELFF.

This clone was seen a handful of times. The chain recombines TRBV16 with TRBJ2-7; D gene ambiguous. Germline loops: CDR1 KGHSY, CDR2 FQNENV. The CDR3 totals 14 residues. Trimming shortened V by 2 bases and J by 1 base, and 9 bases separated the two germline ends. The CDR3 region has the DNA TGTGCCAGCAGCCAAGCAGGTTCTTCCTACGAGCAGTACTTC. Its protein is CASSQAGSSYEQYF.

The rearrangement joins TRBV3-1 to TRBJ2-2; weak D call: TRBD1 (6 bases). This CDR3 is 15 amino acids long. With 5 bases removed from V and 5 bases from J, the gap between germline ends came to 15 bases. Germline V gene sequence: CDR1 LGHDT, CDR2 YNNKEL (reference sequence). The DNA for the CDR3 is TGTGCCAGCAGCATCGGGACACCTAGTACCGGGGAGCTGTTTTTT. Translating gives CASSIGTPSTGELFF. Variable domain in full (rest from reference TRBV3-1 and TRBJ2-2): DTAVSQTPKYLVTQMGNDKSIKCEQNLGHDTMYWYKQDSKKFLKIMFSYNNKELIINETVPNRFSPKSPDKAHLNLHINSLELGDSAVYFCASSIGTPSTGELFFGEGSRLTVL.

The chain has TRBV7-9 and TRBJ1-2, with TRBD1 matching over 11 bases. From germline, CDR1 is SEHNR and CDR2 FQNEAQ (reference sequence). The CDR3 covers 15 residues. V shed 1 base, J shed 4 bases, and the junction held 2 bases outside the gene matches. Written as DNA, the CDR3 is TGTGCCAGCAGCTTAGGGACAGGGGGCGGCTATGGCTACACCTTC. This encodes CASSLGTGGGYGYTF.

The J gene is TRBJ2-7, the V gene TRBV10-3; 7 positions match TRBD1. Unmatched junction bases numbered 8, after V lost 6 bases and J lost 3 bases. Germline V gene lookup returns CDR1 ENHRY and CDR2 SYGVKD. The CDR3 runs to 14 residues. The CDR3 sequence: CAIRGKGGGYEQYF. The CDR3 DNA sequence: TGTGCCATCAGAGGCAAAGGGGGCGGCTACGAGCAGTACTTC.

This clone was detected ten times or more. A much larger clone differs from this one at a single base, so this may be a read error. The J gene is TRBJ2-5, the V gene TRBV5-1; 7 nucleotides align to TRBD1. Germline V CDR1 and CDR2: SGHRS, YFSETQ. The CDR3 is 11 residues long. The CDR3 spells CASRGGETQCF. In nucleotides, the CDR3 is TGCGCCAGCCGAGGGGGCGAGACCCAGTGCTTC.

The rearrangement links TRBV20-1 to TRBJ2-1, with TRBD2 matching over 11 bases. Germline loops: CDR1 DFQATT, CDR2 SNEGSKA (reference sequence). This CDR3 region has 19 residues. Trimming took 2 bases from V and 6 from J; bases not matched to a gene: 18. DNA for the CDR3: TGCAGTGCTAGACCTATAGCGGGAGGGGTTAAAGGAGGAAGCAATGAGCAGTTCTTC. Translation gives CSARPIAGGVKGGSNEQFF.

V and J are TRBV10-1 and TRBJ2-1; TRBD2 aligns across 13 bases. V was pared by 3 bases and J by 1 base, with 15 bases of the junction left unmatched. CDR3 length: 21 amino acids. The germline V gene has CDR1 WNHNN and CDR2 SYGVQD (reference sequence). The CDR3 nucleotides read TGCGCCAGCAGTGAAGCCGGGACTAGCGGGATATTTGTGGAGTCCTACAATGAGCAGTTCTTC. Its protein product is CASSEAGTSGIFVESYNEQFF.

This rearrangement joins TRBV20-1 to TRBJ1-1; D perhaps matches TRBD1 (5 bases). In germline, CDR1 is DFQATT, CDR2 SNEGSKA (reference sequence). V was clipped by 1 base and J by 4 bases, with 13 bases between them. This CDR3 region has 14 residues. CDR3 DNA: TGCAGTGCTAGAGCCTGGGGACTGATCACTGAAGCTTTCTTT. Translation gives CSARAWGLITEAFF.

This clone appeared a few times. V gene TRBV7-6 combines with J gene TRBJ2-3; D remains ambiguous. Germline V gives CDR1 SGHVS, CDR2 FNYEAQ. The V end was cut by 5 bases, the J end by 2 bases, with 5 bases between. This CDR3 comprises 12 residues. CDR3 nucleotides: TGTGCCAGCAGCCCCTCCACAGATACGCAGTATTTT. This encodes CASSPSTDTQYF.

The chain joins TRBV9 to TRBJ2-5; 8 bases are a match to TRBD2. Germline values: CDR1 SGDLS, CDR2 YYNGEE. The CDR3 has 15 amino acids. Germline trimming cut 0 bases from V and 4 bases from J; bases unmatched to any gene: 5. CDR3 in DNA: TGTGCCAGCAGCGTAGCGGGGGGGCAGAGAGAGACCCAGTACTTC. This codes for CASSVAGGQRETQYF.

This clone was detected ten times or more. The same CDR3 can be traced to other DNA sequences in this sample. The chain employs TRBV12-3 or TRBV12-4 and TRBJ2-3; 10 bases align to TRBD2. CDR3 length: 15 residues. Germline trimming cut 5 bases from V and 0 bases from J; bases unmatched to any gene: 2. CDR3 sequence: CASSLGLASTDTQYF. CDR3 DNA: TGTGCCAGCAGTCTGGGACTAGCGAGCACAGATACGCAGTATTTT.

By share of the sample, this clone is medium-sized. The chain recombines TRBV6-1 with TRBJ1-1; 9 bases match TRBD1. This CDR3 region has 15 residues. V shed 5 bases and J 10 bases; nucleotides not matched to a gene: 14. CDR1 is MNHNS, CDR2 SASEGT, per germline. The CDR3 nucleotides read TGTGCCAGCAGTAGTCGGGACAGGGAGTCCAAGGGAGCTTTCTTT. As protein: CASSSRDRESKGAFF.

The chain is built from TRBV20-1 and TRBJ2-7; no definite D call. V lost 6 bases to trimming and J lost 2 bases, with 14 bases between them. The CDR3 covers 13 residues. Germline CDR1 is DFQATT and CDR2 is SNEGSKA (reference sequence). The CDR3 region is CSAYTGLTYEQYF. The CDR3 DNA reads as TGCAGTGCCTATACGGGCTTAACCTACGAGCAGTACTTC.

Turning to this clone: The conserved phenylalanine or tryptophan normally closing the CDR3 is absent here, so this likely arose from a read error. This chain connects TRBV28 to TRBJ2-7; D is undetermined. The CDR3 extends over 17 amino acids. The germline gives CDR1 MDHEN, CDR2 SYDVKM. Trimming stripped 1 base from V and 4 bases from J, with 20 bases between. In nucleotides, the CDR3 is TGTGCCAGCAGTTTATTGAGGTCGGGCAGGTGGAAATACGAGCAGTACCTC. It specifies CASSLLRSGRWKYEQYL.

This clone ranks as medium-sized. V is TRBV14 and J is TRBJ2-1; D is uncertain. CDR3 length equals 12 residues. The V and J ends lost 4 bases and 8 bases respectively, with 9 bases between them. Germline V lookup: CDR1 SGHDN, CDR2 FVKESK. CDR3 sequence: CASSRWDYEQFF. The CDR3 nucleotides are TGTGCCAGCAGCCGTTGGGATTATGAGCAGTTCTTC. Based on the CDR3 plus reference TRBV14 and TRBJ2-1, the full variable domain is EAGVTQFPSHSVIEKGQTVTLRCDPISGHDNLYWYRRVMGKEIKFLLHFVKESKQDESGMPNNRFLAERTGGTYSTLKVQPAELEDSGVYFCASSRWDYEQFFGPGTRLTVL.

This rearrangement joins TRBV12-3 or TRBV12-4 to TRBJ1-2; possibly TRBD1 for D (6 bases). V lost 6 bases and J lost 3, with 11 bases in between. The CDR3 is 13 amino acids. The CDR3 loop reads CASSRDIHYGYTF. As DNA, the CDR3 is TGTGCCAGCAGCCGGGACATTCACTATGGCTACACCTTC.

By sample share, this clone is large. The chain uses TRBV7-9 and TRBJ2-2, with 7 nucleotides matching TRBD2. Germline assignment: CDR1 SEHNR and CDR2 FQNEAQ (reference sequence). V shed 5 bases and J 3 bases; nucleotides not matched to a gene: 12. The CDR3 consists of 17 residues. CDR3 bases: TGTGCCAGCAGCCCGGTAGCGACGGGAGGTGACACCGGGGAGCTGTTTTTT. This gives the protein CASSPVATGGDTGELFF. The complete variable domain, with remaining parts taken from reference TRBV7-9 and TRBJ2-2, reads DTGVSQNPRHKITKRGQNVTFRCDPISEHNRLYWYRQTLGQGPEFLTYFQNEAQLEKSRLLSDRFSAERPKGSFSTLEIQRTEQGDSAMYLCASSPVATGGDTGELFFGEGSRLTVL.